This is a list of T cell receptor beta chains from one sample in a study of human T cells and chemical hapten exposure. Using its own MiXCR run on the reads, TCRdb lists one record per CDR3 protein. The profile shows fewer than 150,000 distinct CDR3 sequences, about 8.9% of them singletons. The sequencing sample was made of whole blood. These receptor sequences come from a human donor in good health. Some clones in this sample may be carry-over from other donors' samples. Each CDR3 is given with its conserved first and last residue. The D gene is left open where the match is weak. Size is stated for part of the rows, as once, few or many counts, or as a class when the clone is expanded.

CDR3 DNA: TGTGCTAGTGGTTCGGAGTCCTACGAGCAGTACTTC; CDR3 protein: CASGSESYEQYF; D gene: -; clone size: many; J gene: TRBJ2-7; V gene: TRBV12-5
CDR3 DNA: TGTGCCAGCAGTTCCAATAGCGAGTCCTACGAGCAGTACTTC; CDR3 protein: CASSSNSESYEQYF; D gene: -; clone size: -; J gene: TRBJ2-7; V gene: TRBV28
CDR3 DNA: TGTGCCAGCAGCTTGGGGCGAGGAGCGGGAGGCACAGATACGCAGTATTTT; CDR3 protein: CASSLGRGAGGTDTQYF; D gene: TRBD2; clone size: few; J gene: TRBJ2-3; V gene: TRBV5-8
CDR3 DNA: TGTGCCAGCAGTTTGTTCCAGCTCTACGAGCAGTACTTC; CDR3 protein: CASSLFQLYEQYF; D gene: -; clone size: -; J gene: TRBJ2-7; V gene: TRBV12-3/TRBV12-4
CDR3 DNA: TGCAGCGTTGGAGCAGGGGGCTTGGAAGCTTTCTTT; CDR3 protein: CSVGAGGLEAFF; D gene: TRBD1; clone size: many; J gene: TRBJ1-1; V gene: TRBV29-1
CDR3 DNA: TGTGCCAGCAGCTTAGCCAGGGACGAGACCCAGTACTTC; CDR3 protein: CASSLARDETQYF; D gene: -; clone size: -; J gene: TRBJ2-5; V gene: TRBV7-2
CDR3 DNA: TGTGCCAGCAGCTTGATGCAGAAGAACACCGGGGAGCTGTTTTTT; CDR3 protein: CASSLMQKNTGELFF; D gene: -; clone size: -; J gene: TRBJ2-2; V gene: TRBV5-4
CDR3 DNA: TGCAGCGTTTTTGGACAGGGGGCCGGAAGGGACACTGAAGCTTTCTTT; CDR3 protein: CSVFGQGAGRDTEAFF; D gene: TRBD1; clone size: few; J gene: TRBJ1-1; V gene: TRBV29-1
CDR3 DNA: TGTGCCAGCAGTGGGGAGTTTAGCTCCTACAATGAGCAGTTCTTC; CDR3 protein: CASSGEFSSYNEQFF; D gene: -; clone size: -; J gene: TRBJ2-1; V gene: TRBV6-4
CDR3 DNA: TGCGCCAGCAGCCAAGAAGGGTACGGGACGTACGAGCAGTACTTC; CDR3 protein: CASSQEGYGTYEQYF; D gene: -; clone size: -; J gene: TRBJ2-7; V gene: TRBV4-3
CDR3 DNA: TGTGCTAGTGGTTTGGTACTAGGGGACACTGAAGCTTTCTTT; CDR3 protein: CASGLVLGDTEAFF; D gene: -; clone size: -; J gene: TRBJ1-1; V gene: TRBV12-5
CDR3 DNA: TGTGCCAGCTCACCACCGGGACAGGGTTACGACGAGCAGTACTTC; CDR3 protein: CASSPPGQGYDEQYF; D gene: TRBD1; clone size: many; J gene: TRBJ2-7; V gene: TRBV18
CDR3 DNA: TGTGCCAGCAGCTTAGTACCAGACAATGAGCAGTTCTTC; CDR3 protein: CASSLVPDNEQFF; D gene: -; clone size: few; J gene: TRBJ2-1; V gene: TRBV11-2
CDR3 DNA: TGTGCCAGCAGCTTAGGATTGACAGGGGATGGCTACACCTTC; CDR3 protein: CASSLGLTGDGYTF; D gene: TRBD1; clone size: -; J gene: TRBJ1-2; V gene: TRBV11-2
CDR3 DNA: TGTGCCAGCAGCTTAGACCATGGGAATCAGCCCCAGCATTTT; CDR3 protein: CASSLDHGNQPQHF; D gene: -; clone size: many; J gene: TRBJ1-5; V gene: TRBV7-9
CDR3 DNA: TGTGCCAGCAGTTGGCAGGGCCCGATACCCCTCCACTTT; CDR3 protein: CASSWQGPIPLHF; D gene: -; clone size: few; J gene: TRBJ1-6; V gene: TRBV27
CDR3 DNA: TGTGCCAGCAGCATAGACGGGACAGGCGAAGCTTTCTTT; CDR3 protein: CASSIDGTGEAFF; D gene: TRBD1; clone size: many; J gene: TRBJ1-1; V gene: TRBV6-2/TRBV6-3
CDR3 DNA: TGCAGCGCTGGACTTACGGAGGGCTACACCTTC; CDR3 protein: CSAGLTEGYTF; D gene: -; clone size: many; J gene: TRBJ1-2; V gene: TRBV20-1
CDR3 DNA: TGTGCCAGCAGCTTGGTAGCGATAATGAGGTCCAATGAGCAGTTCTTC; CDR3 protein: CASSLVAIMRSNEQFF; D gene: -; clone size: few; J gene: TRBJ2-1; V gene: TRBV7-9
CDR3 DNA: TGTGCCAGCAGCGCACACCAGGAGGCCTCCTATGGCTACACCTTC; CDR3 protein: CASSAHQEASYGYTF; D gene: -; clone size: few; J gene: TRBJ1-2; V gene: TRBV7-8
CDR3 DNA: TGTGCCAGCAGGGGGGCGGGAGCCTACGAGCAGTACTTC; CDR3 protein: CASRGAGAYEQYF; D gene: -; clone size: few; J gene: TRBJ2-7; V gene: TRBV7-2
CDR3 DNA: TGCGCCAGCAGCCCAGACGGAGCGGGATTCTATAATTCACCCCTCCACTTT; CDR3 protein: CASSPDGAGFYNSPLHF; D gene: -; clone size: -; J gene: TRBJ1-6; V gene: TRBV5-1
CDR3 DNA: TGTGCCAGCAACCCAACAGGGCTGAACACTGAAGCTTTCTTT; CDR3 protein: CASNPTGLNTEAFF; D gene: -; clone size: -; J gene: TRBJ1-1; V gene: TRBV12-3/TRBV12-4
CDR3 DNA: TGTGCCAGCAGCTCCAGAGGTGGACTAGCGGGGGGGCCCGCGAACACCGGGGAGCTGTTTTTT; CDR3 protein: CASSSRGGLAGGPANTGELFF; D gene: TRBD2; clone size: -; J gene: TRBJ2-2; V gene: TRBV7-2
CDR3 DNA: TGTGCCAGCAGTCAGGCAGACTCCTACGAGCAGTACTTC; CDR3 protein: CASSQADSYEQYF; D gene: -; clone size: -; J gene: TRBJ2-7; V gene: TRBV3-1
CDR3 DNA: TGTGCCAGCAGCTTAATGACTAGCGGGGTTTACAATGAGCAGTTCTTC; CDR3 protein: CASSLMTSGVYNEQFF; D gene: TRBD2; clone size: -; J gene: TRBJ2-1; V gene: TRBV7-9
CDR3 DNA: TGCAGCGTTGCTCTATATAATGAAAAACTGTTTTTT; CDR3 protein: CSVALYNEKLFF; D gene: -; clone size: few; J gene: TRBJ1-4; V gene: TRBV29-1
CDR3 DNA: TGTGCCATCAGTGACCAAGGGGTCGAGCAGTACTTC; CDR3 protein: CAISDQGVEQYF; D gene: -; clone size: -; J gene: TRBJ2-7; V gene: TRBV10-3
CDR3 DNA: TGTGCCAGCAGTTTCAGGACTAGCGGGAGCACGGGGGAGCTGTTTTTT; CDR3 protein: CASSFRTSGSTGELFF; D gene: TRBD2; clone size: -; J gene: TRBJ2-2; V gene: TRBV6-5
CDR3 DNA: TGTGCCAGCAGCTTCCTAGCGGGAGTTAGTGAGCAGTTCTTC; CDR3 protein: CASSFLAGVSEQFF; D gene: TRBD2; clone size: -; J gene: TRBJ2-1; V gene: TRBV13
CDR3 DNA: TGCAGCGTTGCGGGGACAGGGCGACGTATTGAAGCTTTCTTT; CDR3 protein: CSVAGTGRRIEAFF; D gene: TRBD1; clone size: many; J gene: TRBJ1-1; V gene: TRBV29-1
CDR3 DNA: TGTGCCAGCAGCTTAGTTACTAGCGGGAGTGGTGAGCAGTTCTTC; CDR3 protein: CASSLVTSGSGEQFF; D gene: TRBD2; clone size: few; J gene: TRBJ2-1; V gene: TRBV7-2
CDR3 DNA: TGTGCCATCAGGGAAGGGACTAGCGGGGTTAAGGCGCCCTTCTACGAGCAGTACTTC; CDR3 protein: CAIREGTSGVKAPFYEQYF; D gene: TRBD2; clone size: many; J gene: TRBJ2-7; V gene: TRBV10-3
CDR3 DNA: TGTGCCATCACCAATACAGGGACCGAGCAGTACTTC; CDR3 protein: CAITNTGTEQYF; D gene: -; clone size: few; J gene: TRBJ2-7; V gene: TRBV10-3
CDR3 DNA: TGCAGTGCTAACCTAGCGGGGAGCTACGAGCAGTACTTC; CDR3 protein: CSANLAGSYEQYF; D gene: TRBD2; clone size: -; J gene: TRBJ2-7; V gene: TRBV20-1
CDR3 DNA: TGTGCCAGCAGCCTCCGCGCGGACGGGAACACTGAAGCTTTCTTT; CDR3 protein: CASSLRADGNTEAFF; D gene: -; clone size: many; J gene: TRBJ1-1; V gene: TRBV9
CDR3 DNA: TGTGCCACCAGTGATAGGGACGCAAGCTCCTACAATGAGCAGTTCTTC; CDR3 protein: CATSDRDASSYNEQFF; D gene: -; clone size: many; J gene: TRBJ2-1; V gene: TRBV24-1
CDR3 DNA: TGCGCCAGCAGCTTGGTCGGGCAGGGTTCTGAAAAACTGTTTTTT; CDR3 protein: CASSLVGQGSEKLFF; D gene: -; clone size: -; J gene: TRBJ1-4; V gene: TRBV5-1
CDR3 DNA: TGTGCCAGCAGCGCTATGTCGGGAAGGGGTCGCTACGAGCAGTACTTC; CDR3 protein: CASSAMSGRGRYEQYF; D gene: -; clone size: -; J gene: TRBJ2-7; V gene: TRBV5-5
CDR3 DNA: TGTGCCAGCAGCCCACCAGGGACAGGGGGCGCTAACTATGGCTACACCTTC; CDR3 protein: CASSPPGTGGANYGYTF; D gene: TRBD1; clone size: -; J gene: TRBJ1-2; V gene: TRBV11-2
CDR3 DNA: TGTGCCAGCAGCTTAGTTACAGGGGGCTATGGCTACACCTTC; CDR3 protein: CASSLVTGGYGYTF; D gene: TRBD1; clone size: few; J gene: TRBJ1-2; V gene: TRBV7-2
CDR3 DNA: TGTGCCACCAGTGACCTACTCCCGTCGCTGGGGGCGGGCGGAAACACCATATATTTT; CDR3 protein: CATSDLLPSLGAGGNTIYF; D gene: -; clone size: few; J gene: TRBJ1-3; V gene: TRBV24-1
CDR3 DNA: TGTGCCAGCAGTTACACGGGACAGGGGAGGGATACGCAGTATTTT; CDR3 protein: CASSYTGQGRDTQYF; D gene: TRBD1; clone size: many; J gene: TRBJ2-3; V gene: TRBV6-6
CDR3 DNA: TGCAGCGTTGCGCGGACTAGCGGGTCCACTGAGCAGTTCTTC; CDR3 protein: CSVARTSGSTEQFF; D gene: TRBD2; clone size: -; J gene: TRBJ2-1; V gene: TRBV29-1
CDR3 DNA: TGCAGCGTTGTGGGGGACTATGGCTACACCTTC; CDR3 protein: CSVVGDYGYTF; D gene: -; clone size: many; J gene: TRBJ1-2; V gene: TRBV29-1
CDR3 DNA: TGTGCCAGCAGTTACATGGGCAATCAGCCCCAGCATTTT; CDR3 protein: CASSYMGNQPQHF; D gene: -; clone size: many; J gene: TRBJ1-5; V gene: TRBV6-2/TRBV6-3
CDR3 DNA: TGTGCCAGCAGCCGCCAACGAGCGGGAGTCTGGACCGGGGAGCTGTTTTTT; CDR3 protein: CASSRQRAGVWTGELFF; D gene: TRBD2; clone size: -; J gene: TRBJ2-2; V gene: TRBV14
CDR3 DNA: TGTGCCAGCAGTGAATATTGGAATACAGATACGCAGTATTTT; CDR3 protein: CASSEYWNTDTQYF; D gene: -; clone size: few; J gene: TRBJ2-3; V gene: TRBV25-1
CDR3 DNA: TGTGCCAGCAGCTTATTCCGGGCGCGATCCCAAGAGACCCAGTACTTC; CDR3 protein: CASSLFRARSQETQYF; D gene: -; clone size: few; J gene: TRBJ2-5; V gene: TRBV7-2
CDR3 DNA: TGTGCCAGCAGCTATGGACAGGGTCGGCTCTCTGAAGCTTTCTTT; CDR3 protein: CASSYGQGRLSEAFF; D gene: TRBD1; clone size: -; J gene: TRBJ1-1; V gene: TRBV13
CDR3 DNA: TGTGCCAGCAGCAGGTTTGGACAGGGCGACACTGAAGCTTTCTTT; CDR3 protein: CASSRFGQGDTEAFF; D gene: TRBD1; clone size: -; J gene: TRBJ1-1; V gene: TRBV14
CDR3 DNA: TGTGCCATCAGGGGGGGGACAGGGTCTCTGGATACGCAGTATTTT; CDR3 protein: CAIRGGTGSLDTQYF; D gene: TRBD1; clone size: many; J gene: TRBJ2-3; V gene: TRBV10-3
CDR3 DNA: TGTGCCAGCAGCGTCCTTGACGGAAATCAGCCCCAGCATTTT; CDR3 protein: CASSVLDGNQPQHF; D gene: -; clone size: -; J gene: TRBJ1-5; V gene: TRBV6-2/TRBV6-3
CDR3 DNA: TGCAGTGCTACCAGGGCTCGCACAGATACGCAGTATTTT; CDR3 protein: CSATRARTDTQYF; D gene: -; clone size: few; J gene: TRBJ2-3; V gene: TRBV20-1